This entry describes one TCR beta chain. Its specific antigen is unknown. Per-base quality was not reported, and no clone a single base away is much larger than it. The data stem from a study of T cell changes during pregnancy in multiple sclerosis (dated by TCRdb to about 2019). Some background on the complete study: The study looked at changes in the T cell repertoire across pregnancy in women with multiple sclerosis.

Cut back by 5 bases and 0 bases, the V and J ends lie 9 bases apart. In the germline V gene, CDR1 corresponds to MNHEY and CDR2 to SVGAGI. Reading from cysteine to phenylalanine, the CDR3 counts 14 amino acids. Only CDR3 DNA is held: 42 bases, read in frame from base 1. Preparation of the library involved the immunoSEQ multiplex PCR assay. TCRdb provides this immuneACCESS table in a form limited to in-frame rearrangements. Some clones are lacking; in checked studies, under half of them reflect an unresolved V gene, and why the rest are absent is not known. This sample lists over 65,000 clones; approximately 90% were detected once. Of the sample, more than 2.5% is held by the ten largest clones.

This clonotype was obtained from a female donor with multiple sclerosis, enrolled in a pregnancy study. The rearrangement combines TRBV6-5 with TRBJ2-3, and perhaps TRBD2 as D gene, on 5 matching bases. Sequencing used peripheral blood, obtained in the first trimester of pregnancy. The DNA reads as follows: TGTGCCAGCAGTCTCGGACTTAGCACAGATACGCAGTATTTT. Translation gives CASSLGLSTDTQYF.